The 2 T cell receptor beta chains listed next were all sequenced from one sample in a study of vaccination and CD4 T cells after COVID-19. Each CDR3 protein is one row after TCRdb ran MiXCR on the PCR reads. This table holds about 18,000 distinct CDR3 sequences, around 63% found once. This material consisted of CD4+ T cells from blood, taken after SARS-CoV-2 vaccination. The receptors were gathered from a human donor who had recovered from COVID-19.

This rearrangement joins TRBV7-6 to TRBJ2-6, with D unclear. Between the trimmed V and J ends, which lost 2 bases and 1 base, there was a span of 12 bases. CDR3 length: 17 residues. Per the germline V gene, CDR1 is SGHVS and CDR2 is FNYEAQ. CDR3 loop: CASSLSTAESGANVLTF. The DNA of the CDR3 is TGTGCCAGCAGCTTATCTACGGCGGAATCTGGGGCCAACGTCCTGACTTTC.

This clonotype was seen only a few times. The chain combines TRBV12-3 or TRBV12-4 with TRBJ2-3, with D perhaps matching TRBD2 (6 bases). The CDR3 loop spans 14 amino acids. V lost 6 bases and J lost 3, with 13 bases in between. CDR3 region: CASSKGLPTDTQYF. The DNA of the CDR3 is TGTGCCAGCAGCAAGGGACTTCCAACAGATACGCAGTATTTT.